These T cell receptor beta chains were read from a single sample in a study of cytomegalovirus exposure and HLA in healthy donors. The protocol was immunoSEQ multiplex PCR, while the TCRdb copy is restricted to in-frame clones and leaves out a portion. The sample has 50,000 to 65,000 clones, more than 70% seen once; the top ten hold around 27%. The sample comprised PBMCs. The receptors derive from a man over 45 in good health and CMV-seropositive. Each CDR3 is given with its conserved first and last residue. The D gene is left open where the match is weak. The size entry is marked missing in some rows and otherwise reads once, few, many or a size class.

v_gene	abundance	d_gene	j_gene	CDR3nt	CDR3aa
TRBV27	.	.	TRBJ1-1	TGTGCCAGCAGTTTAAAGGGGAGGCTACTGAACACTGAAGCTTTCTTT	CASSLKGRLLNTEAFF
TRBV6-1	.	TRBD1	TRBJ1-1	TGTGCCAGCAGAAAACCGACAGGGATGGGTGAAGCTTTCTTT	CASRKPTGMGEAFF
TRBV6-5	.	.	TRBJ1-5	TGTGCCAGCAGTTCCGCGGGCAGGCGGGATCGGCAGCCCCAGCATTTT	CASSSAGRRDRQPQHF
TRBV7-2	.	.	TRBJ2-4	TGTGCCAGCAGCGTTCTAGCCAAAAACATTCAGTACTTC	CASSVLAKNIQYF
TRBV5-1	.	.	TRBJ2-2	TGCGCCAGCAGCTTCGGGAAGTCCACCGGGGAGCTGTTTTTT	CASSFGKSTGELFF
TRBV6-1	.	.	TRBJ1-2	TGTGCCAGCGGGGGGTCCGGGGCAGCCCTCCTTCGCTACACCTTC	CASGGSGAALLRYTF
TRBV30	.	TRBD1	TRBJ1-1	TGTGCCTGGCTAGACAGGGCCGACACTGAAGCTTTCTTT	CAWLDRADTEAFF
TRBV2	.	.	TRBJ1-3	TGTGCCAGCAGTAAGGACAGCTCTGGGAACACCATATATTTT	CASSKDSSGNTIYF
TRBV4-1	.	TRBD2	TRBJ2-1	TGCGCCAGCAGCCAAGGGGGCGGGAGGGCCTCCAATGAGCAGTTCTTC	CASSQGGGRASNEQFF
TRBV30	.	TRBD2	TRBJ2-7	TGTGCCTGGAGTCCTATTGGGAGGGAAGTGACTGCGGAGCAGTACTTC	CAWSPIGREVTAEQYF
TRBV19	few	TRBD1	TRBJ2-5	TGTGCCAGTAGTAGTGTAGGGGGCCGTTACCAAGAGACCCAGTACTTC	CASSSVGGRYQETQYF
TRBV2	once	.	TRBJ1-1	TGTGCCAGCGGAACAAGTCGGGGGGCTTTCTTT	CASGTSRGAFF
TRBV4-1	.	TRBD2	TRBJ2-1	TGCGCCAGCAGCCAAGGACTAGCGGGAGATGGTGGGCAGTTCTTC	CASSQGLAGDGGQFF
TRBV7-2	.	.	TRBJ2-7	TGTGCCAGCAGCCCCCGTTCGGGAACCTACGAGCAGTACTTC	CASSPRSGTYEQYF